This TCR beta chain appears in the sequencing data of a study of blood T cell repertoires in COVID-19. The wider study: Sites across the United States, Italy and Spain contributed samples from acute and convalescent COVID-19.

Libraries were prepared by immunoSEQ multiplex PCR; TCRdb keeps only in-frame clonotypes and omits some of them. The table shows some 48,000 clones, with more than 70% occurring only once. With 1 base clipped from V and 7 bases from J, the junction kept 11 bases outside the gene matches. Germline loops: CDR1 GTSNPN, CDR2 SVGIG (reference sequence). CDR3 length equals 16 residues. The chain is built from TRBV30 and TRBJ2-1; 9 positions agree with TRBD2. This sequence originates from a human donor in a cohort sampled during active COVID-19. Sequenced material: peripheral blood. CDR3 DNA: TGTGCCTGGAGTGGGCCGGGTAGCGGGAGACTGAATGAGCAGTTCTTC. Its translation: CAWSGPGSGRLNEQFF.